This T cell receptor (beta chain) was documented in a study of cytomegalovirus exposure and HLA in healthy donors (dated by TCRdb to about 2017). Notes on the research overall: In an earlier analysis of some 610 of the donors, 276 Gb of sequence data and some 100 million unique TCR beta sequences from roughly 180 million T cells were reported. Typing coverage differed by locus: A, B, C, DRB1 and DQB1 were typed in about 629-630 donors, DQA1 in about 550, DPA1 in some 570, and DPB1 in around 490. Every discovery cohort repertoire had been produced on one sequencing platform. In a later analysis, previously published TCR beta repertoires from hundreds of donors were re-analyzed and high-resolution HLA genotyping was added so that TCR occurrence patterns could be studied. Among roughly 400 genotyped donors of the cohort, an average of approximately 240,000 unique TCR beta nucleotide sequences were sequenced per donor, 15% to 20% of them non-productive. The study used immunosequencing to profile the T cell repertoires of approximately 650 subjects and linked those repertoires to cytomegalovirus serostatus. In a later genetic analysis, genome-wide SNP genotypes for about three fifths of the 666 donors were used, and that subset was treated as a discovery cohort. Along with the approximately 700-subject first cohort, a separate validation cohort of approximately 110 different subjects was used. About 5 DR-DQ haplotypes were handled as single units for association and clustering, since linkage in the cohort was strong. Approximately 300 gigabases of sequencing data and approximately 91 million unique TCR sequences made up an early release that covered approximately 650 HLA-typed donors. Rather than using new phenotypic data, the later analysis identified candidate immune exposures from TCR beta sequences and from how often those sequences occurred across donors. To decide whether each TCR beta V gene segment behaved as functional or pseudogenic, an earlier analysis of some 570 of the donors relied on high-throughput TCR beta sequencing. Of the 300 to 450 genotyped donors, about 84% fell in the genetic ancestry cluster associated with self-reported Caucasian donors. HLA typing covered class I and class II loci at four-digit resolution. Donor age, sex, ethnicity and CMV serostatus were compiled together with the repertoire data. The study aimed to test whether cataloging public T cell receptors could reveal signatures of past pathogen exposure. To predict cytomegalovirus infection status, the study brought together high-throughput TCR immunosequencing, statistical association of individual TCRs with disease status, and machine learning. The paper's findings and limits, for the study overall: A later analysis reported that several top co-occurrence clusters appeared linked to parvovirus B19, influenza, CMV and Epstein-Barr virus. While some public TCRs were present in many individuals, most TCR sequences turned up only very rarely across donors. In a later analysis, TCR association rates were found to vary across HLA loci, with the most associated TCRs seen for DRB1 alleles and the fewest for HLA-C alleles. A further reported finding was that TCR beta sequences accurately predicted the HLA-A and HLA-B alleles for most subjects in the first cohort. The only immune exposure information available for the cohort was CMV serostatus. Roughly uniform sequencing depth across donors was assumed in presence/absence analyses, although this assumption may not hold. According to the authors, the approach could potentially be generalized to other disease states and immunological phenotypes. Linkage disequilibrium might explain the correlated functional status among segregating V segments, but an unknown experimental factor could not be ruled out. HLA typing was unavailable for some donors at each locus, so association tests used only the typed subset. The classifier was reported to diagnose cytomegalovirus status with high specificity and sensitivity in both the original and validation cohorts. V-gene and J-gene trimming of TCR beta chains was associated with a missense DCLRE1C variant in a later genetic analysis, and the association was replicated in an independent cohort. In vitro tests confirmed that three of the cytomegalovirus-associated TCR beta chains recognize cytomegalovirus antigens. An earlier analysis of approximately 600 of the donors showed that most TCR beta V segments appeared in productive rearrangements either about 87% or about 30% of the time, which broadly matched IMGT annotations. A cluster of highly shared sequence variants was judged likely to represent a technical artifact of the sequencing pipeline. The study gave a list of 150 to 200 TCR beta chains associated with cytomegalovirus. In a later analysis, HLA-associated TCR beta chains were found to be more clonally expanded and to have lower generation probabilities than equally common non-associated chains. A later analysis associated 15,000 to 20,000 TCR beta sequences with specific HLA alleles at a false discovery rate of 0.05. In this cohort, only TCR beta chains were sequenced, and detectable features were limited by the absence of alpha or paired-chain data. Assigning TCR associations to individual alleles was difficult when HLA alleles, especially DR and DQ, strongly co-occurred. In a later analysis, most CMV-associated TCR beta chains were found to appear HLA-restricted, with HLA associations seemingly driven largely by CMV exposure. Because counts were too low, 15 to 20 rarely observed V segments, including chromosome 9 orphons, were excluded from the earlier analysis of some 540 of the donors. Compared with the 666-donor mean, donors in an Asian-associated ancestry cluster had fewer N-insertions in productive TCRs, according to a later genetic analysis.

Receptor amplification or capture employed the immunoSEQ multiplex PCR assay. A mixture of 60 forward primers for TCR Vbeta segments and 13 reverse primers for TCR Jbeta segments was used in the multiplex PCR. The CDR3 region of rearranged TCR beta genes was amplified from genomic DNA with a multiplex PCR assay. On the Illumina HiSeq System, the amplified TCR beta libraries were sequenced as 87-base-pair reads. Under the source paper's analysis protocol: A later analysis counted tens of millions of unique TCR beta chains across the 670 or so repertoires, and approximately 11 million of these chains were shared by at least two donors. Raw reads were error-corrected and collapsed into unique sequences with a nearest-neighbor algorithm that merged closely related sequences to remove PCR and sequencing errors. V, D and J gene segments were assigned by aligning CDR3 sequences to IMGT reference sequences. For a sequence to be retained, a match of at least six nucleotides was required to both a V gene segment and a J gene segment. Rearrangements were called productive when the CDR3 lacked stop codons and stayed in frame with V and J; all others were non-productive. Following IMGT convention, CDR3 was defined as the stretch from the second conserved V-encoded cysteine up to the conserved J-encoded phenylalanine. In an earlier analysis of 500 to 650 of the donors, sequences lacking an unambiguous match to a single V gene segment were excluded. In an earlier analysis of almost 600 of the donors, a V segment was called functional when productive rearrangements were above 56.7%, and segregating when the standard deviation between donors exceeded 5%. A statistical classification framework was developed to diagnose cytomegalovirus status using the catalog of TCR beta chain sequences. A later analysis assigned V and J genes by comparing TCR nucleotide sequences with IMGT/GENE-DB human TR gene sequences. A later analysis assigned CDR3 sequences and most-parsimonious VDJ recombination scenarios with the TCRdist pipeline. In a later analysis, every TCR beta chain was defined by the combination of its CDR3 amino acid sequence and its V-gene family, and reads without a unique V-gene family were dropped. In a later analysis, fewer than 600 highly shared, low-generation-probability nucleotide sequences were removed to address suspected cross-contamination and a sequencing artifact. A later analysis calculated a clonal expansion index for each public chain from normalized within-repertoire ranks of inferred template counts. Generation probabilities in a later analysis came from a VDJ recombination model fitted to out-of-frame rearrangements, and those results were checked against IGoR. Hypergeometric tests were used in a later analysis to score TCR-TCR, TCR-HLA and TCR-CMV co-occurrence, with a repertoire-size bias correction applied to the TCR pairs. In a later analysis, false discovery rates were estimated by permuting HLA or CMV assignments 20 times. In a later analysis, co-occurring TCRs were grouped using DBSCAN, and TCRdist sequence similarity was added for clustering within HLA-allele-positive subsets. Co-occurrence clustering excluded repertoires with fewer than 30,000 or more than 120,000 public chains, plus five with anomalous nucleotide sharing. TCRdb limited this immuneACCESS table to in-frame rearrangements with V and J called. A share of clones is missing; checked studies link under half to unresolved V genes, and the rest is unexplained. The DNA was the basis for D and trimming; V, J and clone size are from that table. This sample comprises about 63,000 clones, under 85% of them detected only once. Clones ranked in the top ten supply roughly 5.3% of the sample.

Remarks on this clone: There is no known antigen for this receptor. The input lacks base qualities; no much larger clone sits a single base away.

In total, roughly 710 healthy bone marrow donors made up the cohort. At the time of sampling, every cohort member was nominally healthy, though immune exposures that went unrecorded were likely present. The donor tested CMV seronegative and was one of the 352 seronegative cohort members. Each donor provided a peripheral blood sample, and peripheral blood mononuclear cells were used for TCR beta sequencing. Genomic DNA was extracted from the blood cell samples with the Qiagen DNeasy Blood Extraction Kit. The receptor comes from a man aged 50 to 60 in good health and CMV-seronegative. Sequencing was performed on PBMCs.

The nucleotides read TGTGCCAGCAGCGTAGATCTGACAGACTACAATGAGCAGTTCTTC. Its product reads: CASSVDLTDYNEQFF. The chain uses TRBV9 and TRBJ2-1, with a weak D call of TRBD1 (5 bases match). V drops 0 bases and J drops 3 bases, leaving 10 bases in between. From cysteine to phenylalanine, the CDR3 is 15 amino acids long. Only the CDR3 region is kept as DNA, spanning 45 bases read in frame from base 1. The germline V gene yields SGDLS for CDR1 and YYNGEE for CDR2.